This paragraph covers one T cell receptor (beta chain) sequence. No antigen is known for it. The junction had 5 bases not matched to a gene; V was cut back by 3 bases and J by 0 bases. Germline assignment: CDR1 LGHNA and CDR2 YSLEER. This CDR3 is 15 amino acids long. Here immunoSEQ multiplex PCR was the method, and the copy in TCRdb shows in-frame clones only, minus some. The sample consists of more than 35,000 clones, approximately 85% of them appearing once. The entry originates in a study of a mutant IDH1 vaccine in newly diagnosed glioma. Study background: Patients received vaccination from 4-6 weeks after radiotherapy alone, or with temozolomide cycles. A roughly 62% male, around 40% female split and a mean age of about 40 years characterized treated patients. Patients had received radiotherapy, temozolomide, or both previously, most receiving both.

The time point: week 5, during vaccination. One vaccine dose held 300 ug of mutant IDH1 20-mer peptide and came with topical imiquimod. New WHO grade 3 or 4 astrocytomas that were IDH1-mutant and ATRX-lost had been found in donors. The chain combines TRBV4-3 with TRBJ2-7, with 7 bases fitting TRBD1. The sequencing here drew on PBMCs, taken from a glioma patient whose treatment included an IDH1 peptide vaccine. This TCR was sampled from a man aged 35 to 55 with glioma. The CDR3 protein is CASSQGQQSSYEQYF. CDR3 coding DNA: TGCGCCAGCAGCCAGGGACAGCAGTCCTCCTACGAGCAGTACTTC.